The next 10 T cell receptor beta chains were all read from a single sample in a study of shared clonotypes between healthy human individuals. The protocol was immunoSEQ multiplex PCR, while the TCRdb copy is restricted to in-frame clones and leaves out a portion. The sample has some 740,000 clones, 80% to 95% seen once. CD8 cells regarded as naive lacked CD45RO, were positively chosen for CCR7, and omitted terminally differentiated effector memory CD45RA+ cells. Sequencing used naive CD8+ T cells sorted from blood. The receptor set was obtained from a man aged 30 to 39 in good health.

The rearrangement joins TRBV7-9 to TRBJ2-5; TRBD1 agrees at 8 bases. With V trimmed by 6 bases and J by 3 bases, 6 bases remained unmatched. The CDR3 spans 14 residues. Germline CDR1 reads SEHNR; CDR2 reads FQNEAQ (reference sequence). CDR3 residues: CASRNLGQEETQYF. The CDR3 bases are TGTGCCAGCAGGAATTTGGGACAGGAAGAGACCCAGTACTTC.

The rearrangement joins TRBV11-2 to TRBJ1-2; no clear D. In germline, CDR1 is SGHAT, CDR2 FQNNGV. V was shortened by 4 bases and J by 4 bases, with 16 bases between the two germline ends. The length of the CDR3 is 15 residues. CDR3 protein: CASSSAMAAAYGYTF. In DNA form, the CDR3 reads TGTGCCAGCAGCTCCGCCATGGCAGCCGCCTATGGCTACACCTTC.

This clone was observed a single time. V and J are TRBV29-1 and TRBJ2-5, with unresolved D. Germline loops: CDR1 SQVTM, CDR2 ANQGSEA. CDR3 length: 14 amino acids. Trimming took 7 bases from V and 2 from J, leaving 17 bases between them. Here the CDR3 DNA reads TGCAGCGCTGTACCGGTACGGCGGCAAGAGACCCAGTACTTC. Translation: CSAVPVRRQETQYF.

The chain combines TRBV7-9 with TRBJ2-7; D gene ambiguous. The CDR3 loop spans 14 amino acids. V shed 5 bases and J shed 5 bases, with 16 bases lying between them. Germline values: CDR1 SEHNR, CDR2 FQNEAQ (reference sequence). The CDR3 DNA is TGTGCCAGCAGCGACATAGGCAGGTCCCACGAGCAGTACTTC. Translating it yields CASSDIGRSHEQYF.

The chain has TRBV6-5 and TRBJ1-5, with D unclear. CDR1 MNHEY and CDR2 SVGAGI come from the germline V gene. V was pared by 5 bases and J by 0 bases, with 11 bases between. This CDR3 region has 15 residues. The DNA for the CDR3 is TGTGCCAGCAGTCCAGAGCACAATAGCAATCAGCCCCAGCATTTT. As protein: CASSPEHNSNQPQHF.

The chain has TRBV6-5 and TRBJ1-2, with D perhaps matching TRBD1 (5 bases). This CDR3 has 12 residues. Trimming shortened V by 4 bases and J by 2 bases, and 5 bases separated the two germline ends. Germline CDR1 reads MNHEY; CDR2 reads SVGAGI. In nucleotides, the CDR3 is TGTGCCAGCAGTTGGGGGAACTATGGCTACACCTTC. This codes for CASSWGNYGYTF.

Details on this clone: At the DNA level, this CDR3 is encoded by other sequences in the same sample as well. This CDR3 reads CASSPSTDTQYF. CDR3 coding DNA: TGTGCCAGCAGCCCTAGCACAGATACGCAGTATTTT. The V and J genes are TRBV7-8 and TRBJ2-3; D ambiguous. This CDR3 is built from 12 residues. V was shortened by 5 bases and J by 0 bases, with 3 bases between the two germline ends. Germline V CDR1 and CDR2: SGHVS, FQNEAQ.

This chain connects TRBV11-2 to TRBJ2-5; unclear D gene. V gave up 3 bases and J gave up 5 bases, with 16 bases separating them. Germline-derived CDR1 and CDR2 are SGHAT and FQNNGV. The CDR3 length is 15 residues. CDR3 amino acids: CASSFSPRVTETQYF. For the CDR3, the DNA is TGTGCCAGCAGCTTCTCTCCTCGAGTTACGGAGACCCAGTACTTC. The entire variable domain, with the rest obtained from reference TRBV11-2 and TRBJ2-5, is as follows: EAGVAQSPRYKIIEKRQSVAFWCNPISGHATLYWYQQILGQGPKLLIQFQNNGVVDDSQLPKDRFSAERLKGVDSTLKIQPAKLEDSAVYLCASSFSPRVTETQYFGPGTRLLVL.

The V call is TRBV7-9, the J call TRBJ2-2; 7 nucleotides align to TRBD2. The CDR3 is 16 residues long. The germline gives CDR1 SEHNR, CDR2 FQNEAQ (reference sequence). With 5 bases clipped from V and 3 bases from J, the junction kept 9 bases outside the gene matches. As DNA, the CDR3 is TGTGCCAGCAGCCCTATAGCGGGTTTTTACACCGGGGAGCTGTTTTTT. Protein: CASSPIAGFYTGELFF.

The chain employs TRBV5-1 and TRBJ2-1; D gene ambiguous. Germline V lookup: CDR1 SGHRS, CDR2 YFSETQ. The CDR3 is 11 amino acids. V shed 4 bases and J shed 4 bases, with 3 bases lying between them. The CDR3 protein is CASSVYNEQFF. The CDR3 DNA reads as TGCGCCAGCAGCGTTTACAATGAGCAGTTCTTC.